This T cell receptor (beta chain) is drawn from a study of control samples from healthy donors and cancer patients. The assay was immunoSEQ multiplex PCR, and TCRdb's table has in-frame clones only and misses some. The table has 84,000 or so clones, 75% to 95% seen once. The CDR3 has 15 residues. V was trimmed by 4 bases and J by 0 bases, leaving 10 bases between them. Germline V CDR1 and CDR2: LNHDA, SQIVND (reference sequence). The clonotype comes from a man aged 25-45 years in good health. What was sequenced was blood. The chain links TRBV19 to TRBJ2-4, with D maybe TRBD2 (5 bases). The CDR3 here is CASSTPGLAKNIQYF. The CDR3 region has the DNA TGTGCCAGTAGTACCCCGGGATTAGCCAAAAACATTCAGTACTTC.